This T cell receptor (beta chain) was profiled in a study of monozygotic twins with inflammatory bowel disease. Study-wide results and caveats: IBD patients, compared with healthy twins, shared fewer clonotypes with others (especially with disease activity).

The CDR3 is 15 residues long. The germline V gene encodes CDR1 MNHEY and CDR2 SVGAGI. Note on this clonotype: Its antigen is still unknown.

During cDNA synthesis, UMIs that each contained a 6-nucleotide sample barcode were added by means of template switching. Each of TCRalpha and TCRbeta cDNA went through two nested PCRs, lasting around 16 and 10 cycles. TCRdb reprocessed the 5' RACE reads and stores each CDR3 protein as one record, lacking DNA. The sample table includes 330,000 or so distinct CDR3 sequences. The receptor comes from a human donor with ulcerative colitis or Crohn's disease, or a healthy co-twin of an affected twin (not recorded which). The specimen sequenced was blood. The V call is TRBV6-5, the J call TRBJ1-2; without DNA, the TCRdb call of TRBD1 cannot be checked. The CDR3 loop reads CASSYSAGVNYGYTF.